Shown below are 18 T cell receptor beta chains from a single sample sequenced in a study of vaccination and CD4 T cells after COVID-19. The treatment: approximately nine-day PBMC culture with coronavirus spike peptide pools or control peptides (ViraFEST assay). An Oncomine TCR Beta short-read assay was used to sequence the DNA from cultured CD4+ T cells. TCRdb used MiXCR to reprocess the PCR reads, holding one entry per CDR3 protein. The table lists about 14,000 distinct CDR3 sequences, approximately 30% of them singletons. For these TCRs, the target antigens are not known. The sequences come from CD4+ T cells from blood, cultured in vitro, collected after SARS-CoV-2 vaccination. These receptors were obtained from a human donor who had recovered from COVID-19.

The chain employs TRBV5-1 and TRBJ2-5; 8 bases are a match to TRBD2. Trimming took 5 bases from V and 2 from J; bases not matched to a gene: 5. The CDR3 loop spans 14 amino acids. Looked up from germline, CDR1 is SGHRS and CDR2 is YFSETQ. CDR3 in amino acids: CASRWREAQETQYF. CDR3 DNA: TGCGCCAGCAGATGGCGGGAGGCTCAAGAGACCCAGTACTTC.

The chain couples TRBV14 to TRBJ1-2; no reliable D call. V was shortened by 5 bases and J by 2 bases, with 9 bases between the two germline ends. Germline V gene data show CDR1 as SGHDN and CDR2 as FVKESK. The CDR3 contains 13 residues. CDR3 DNA: TGTGCCAGCAGCAAGTACGAAAACTATGGCTACACCTTC. This encodes CASSKYENYGYTF. The full variable domain, with the rest looked up from reference TRBV14 and TRBJ1-2, is EAGVTQFPSHSVIEKGQTVTLRCDPISGHDNLYWYRRVMGKEIKFLLHFVKESKQDESGMPNNRFLAERTGGTYSTLKVQPAELEDSGVYFCASSKYENYGYTFGSGTRLTVV.

The chain employs TRBV10-3 and TRBJ2-3; D might be TRBD1 (7 bases). The CDR3 spans 14 residues. Deletions cut 4 bases from V and 6 bases from J, with 14 bases between. Germline V gene lookup returns CDR1 ENHRY and CDR2 SYGVKD. CDR3 bases: TGTGCCATCAGTGTGGAGGGGGCCTACGATACGCAGTATTTT. Residues: CAISVEGAYDTQYF.

The gene calls are TRBV6-1 and TRBJ2-7; 11 bases align to TRBD2. J lost 3 bases, V lost 8 bases, and 6 bases had no gene match. Germline CDR1 and CDR2: MNHNS and SASEGT. The CDR3 is 14 amino acids. CDR3 loop: CASAVAGGFYEQYF. The CDR3 DNA reads as TGTGCCAGCGCCGTAGCGGGAGGGTTCTACGAGCAGTACTTC.

This chain links TRBV6-1 with TRBJ1-2; TRBD1 is a possible D gene (6 bases). Germline loops: CDR1 MNHNS, CDR2 SASEGT. This CDR3 spans 19 amino acids. Trimming removed 0 bases at V and 3 bases at J, with 23 bases between. The DNA of the CDR3 is TGTGCCAGCAGTGAAGCCCTTAGAAAGGAACGGGGACATTACTATGGCTACACCTTC. It yields the protein CASSEALRKERGHYYGYTF.

This clonotype is categorized as medium-sized. This chain joins TRBV7-2 and TRBJ1-5; TRBD1 agrees at 7 bases. V trimming: 5 bases; J trimming: 3 bases; junction bases outside the gene matches: 7. The V gene's germline CDR1 is SGHTA and CDR2 FQGNSA. The CDR3 loop spans 15 amino acids. CDR3: CASSEIRGLNQPQHF. The CDR3 DNA reads as TGTGCCAGCAGCGAGATAAGGGGGCTCAATCAGCCCCAGCATTTT.

This clonotype showed up just a few times. V gene TRBV18 combines with J gene TRBJ2-7; 11 nucleotides agree with TRBD2. This CDR3 has 16 amino acids. V dropped 1 base and J dropped 0; count of bases not matched to a gene: 2. In germline, CDR1 is KGHSH, CDR2 LQKENI. The CDR3 sequence: CASSPRTSGYSYEQYF. The DNA for the CDR3 is TGTGCCAGCTCACCACGGACTAGCGGGTACTCCTACGAGCAGTACTTC.

The V call is TRBV6-1, the J call TRBJ2-7; tentative D call: TRBD1 (5 bases). Trimming took 7 bases from V and 1 from J, leaving 17 bases between them. Germline loops: CDR1 MNHNS, CDR2 SASEGT. The CDR3 covers 15 residues. In DNA, the CDR3 is TGTGCCAGCATAGGGGTCAGGGTTGGGTCCTACGAGCAGTACTTC. This translates into CASIGVRVGSYEQYF.

V is TRBV5-4 and J is TRBJ2-5; 7 bases are a match to TRBD2. Germline V gene sequence: CDR1 SGHNT, CDR2 YYREEE (reference sequence). This CDR3 has 15 residues. V lost 3 bases and J lost 3; bases outside the gene matches: 8. DNA for the CDR3: TGTGCCAGCAGCTCCTCCGGGACTACAGAAGAGACCCAGTACTTC. Translated: CASSSSGTTEETQYF.

The CDR3 DNA reads TGCGCCAGCAGCCCAGGGCCGTCGCTTGGTGAGCAGTACTTC. As protein: CASSPGPSLGEQYF. This chain joins TRBV4-3 and TRBJ2-7, with D maybe TRBD1 (5 bases). Germline values: CDR1 LGHNA, CDR2 YSLEER. The CDR3 consists of 14 residues. V lost 4 bases, J lost 7 bases, and 17 bases lay in between.

This clonotype was seen only a few times. The V call is TRBV23-1, the J call TRBJ2-7; weak D call: TRBD2 (6 bases). TRBV23-1 is filed as an ORF, its function uncertain. The CDR3 spans 16 residues. With 3 bases removed from V and 0 bases from J, the gap between germline ends came to 15 bases. The CDR3, as DNA: TGCGCCAGCAGTCAGGGGGACTCCTGGGGCTCCTACGAGCAGTACTTC. Its translation: CASSQGDSWGSYEQYF.

The rearrangement joins TRBV20-1 to TRBJ2-7; 7 bases are shared with TRBD2. This CDR3 region has 11 residues. J lost 6 bases, V lost 5 bases, and 4 bases had no gene match. Germline CDR1 and CDR2: DFQATT and SNEGSKA (reference sequence). DNA of the CDR3: TGCAGTGCTCCGCGGACTAGCGAGCAGTACTTC. Its translation is CSAPRTSEQYF.

The chain is built from TRBV7-2 and TRBJ1-5; TRBD1 is a possible D gene (5 bases). V was pared by 5 bases and J by 7 bases, with 12 bases between. The CDR3 consists of 13 residues. CDR1 and CDR2 (germline): SGHTA, FQGNSA. This CDR3 reads CASSETRQQPQHF. The CDR3, as DNA: TGTGCCAGCAGCGAAACCCGACAGCAGCCCCAGCATTTT.

The chain combines TRBV6-4 with TRBJ1-5; D gene ambiguous. Germline values: CDR1 MRHNA, CDR2 SNTAGT. V was cut by 5 bases and J by 4 bases, with 9 bases left in between. The CDR3 runs 13 residues. CDR3 nucleotides: TGTGCCAGCAGTTCTTACGTGAATCAGCCCCAGCATTTT. Encoded protein: CASSSYVNQPQHF.

This clonotype turned up a few times. The chain carries TRBV6-2 or TRBV6-3 and TRBJ2-7; 8 bases align to TRBD2. Germline V lookup: CDR1 MNHEY, CDR2 SVGEGT. Germline trimming cut 5 bases from V and 12 bases from J; bases unmatched to any gene: 9. The CDR3 sequence is 12 residues long. The CDR3 region is CASSSGRTSSYF. Here the CDR3 DNA reads TGTGCCAGCAGTAGCGGCAGGACTAGCTCGTACTTC.

J is TRBJ1-1 and V is TRBV19, with D possibly being TRBD1 (5 bases). Germline CDR1 reads LNHDA; CDR2 reads SQIVND (reference sequence). The CDR3 runs 15 residues. The V end lost 6 bases, the J end lost 4 bases, and 18 bases lay between the germline ends. The CDR3 DNA reads as TGTGCCAGTAGACCTGTTTCAGGTAGGGGCACTGAAGCTTTCTTT. It codes for CASRPVSGRGTEAFF.

This clonotype was counted between two and nine times. This sequence joins TRBV15 and TRBJ2-2; possibly TRBD1 or TRBD2 for D (5 bases each). Germline loops: CDR1 LNHNV, CDR2 YYDKDF (reference sequence). CDR3 length equals 15 residues. V was trimmed by 3 bases and J by 14 bases, leaving 22 bases between them. CDR3 DNA: TGTGCCACCAGCAGCCCCGCCGGGGCGACGAGGGGTCTGTTTTTT. This codes for CATSSPAGATRGLFF.

The CDR3 protein is CASSPRASANYEQYF. CDR3 nucleotides: TGTGCCAGCAGCCCCCGGGCTAGCGCGAACTACGAGCAGTACTTC. This chain connects TRBV7-2 to TRBJ2-7; TRBD2 might be the D (6 bases). CDR3 length equals 15 residues. Germline V gene data show CDR1 as SGHTA and CDR2 as FQGNSA. V was shortened by 5 bases and J by 3 bases, with 17 bases between the two germline ends. The full variable domain, in which reference TRBV7-2 and TRBJ2-7 provide the parts outside the CDR3, is GAGVSQSPSNKVTEKGKDVELRCDPISGHTALYWYRQSLGQGLEFLIYFQGNSAPDKSGLPSDRFSAERTGGSVSTLTIQRTQQEDSAVYLCASSPRASANYEQYFGPGTRLTVT.